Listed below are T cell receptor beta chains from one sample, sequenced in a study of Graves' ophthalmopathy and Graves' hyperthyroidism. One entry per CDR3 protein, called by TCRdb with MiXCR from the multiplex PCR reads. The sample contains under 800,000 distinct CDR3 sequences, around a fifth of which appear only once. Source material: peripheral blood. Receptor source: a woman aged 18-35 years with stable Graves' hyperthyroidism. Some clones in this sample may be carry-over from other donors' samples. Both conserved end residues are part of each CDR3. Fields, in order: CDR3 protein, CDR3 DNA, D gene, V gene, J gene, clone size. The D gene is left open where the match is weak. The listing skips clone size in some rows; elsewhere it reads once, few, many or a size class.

CASSFSTTLGTEAFF	TGTGCCAGCAGCTTTTCAACGACCCTGGGCACTGAAGCTTTCTTT	-	TRBV5-6	TRBJ1-1	many
CASSPDQTNNYGYTF	TGCGCCAGCAGCCCGGATCAAACAAATAACTATGGCTACACCTTC	-	TRBV5-1	TRBJ1-2	-
CASSLQGAGTEAFF	TGTGCCAGCAGCTTACAGGGGGCAGGCACTGAAGCTTTCTTT	TRBD1	TRBV12-3/TRBV12-4	TRBJ1-1	many
CASSDRDGGVSPLHF	TGTGCCAGCAGCGACCGGGACGGTGGTGTTTCACCCCTCCACTTT	-	TRBV2	TRBJ1-6	few
CASRRDFRISGNTIYF	TGTGCCAGCAGGCGGGACTTTCGCATCTCTGGAAACACCATATATTTT	-	TRBV12-3/TRBV12-4	TRBJ1-3	many
CASSSTQGNTEAFF	TGCGCCAGCAGCTCCACTCAGGGGAACACTGAAGCTTTCTTT	-	TRBV5-1	TRBJ1-1	few
CASGINRGMNTEAFF	TGTGCTAGTGGTATAAATCGTGGTATGAACACTGAAGCTTTCTTT	-	TRBV12-5	TRBJ1-1	-
CATGGGGVTEAFF	TGTGCCACAGGAGGAGGGGGGGTCACTGAAGCTTTCTTT	-	TRBV15	TRBJ1-1	few
CASSQPALRHQPQHF	TGTGCCAGCTCCCAACCCGCCCTACGGCATCAGCCCCAGCATTTT	-	TRBV11-1	TRBJ1-5	many
CASSYSDSLAAQYF	TGTGCCAGCAGTTACTCGGACAGCCTTGCGGCCCAGTACTTC	-	TRBV6-2/TRBV6-3	TRBJ2-5	many
CASSSSPGPSNQPQHF	TGTGCCAGCAGCTCGAGCCCGGGACCAAGCAATCAGCCCCAGCATTTT	-	TRBV27	TRBJ1-5	many
CASSSGGEYTEAFF	TGCGCCAGCTCGTCAGGGGGCGAGTACACTGAAGCTTTCTTT	TRBD1	TRBV5-1	TRBJ1-1	few
CASSPPPPSPLHF	TGTGCCAGCAGTCCCCCTCCCCCTTCACCCCTCCACTTT	-	TRBV27	TRBJ1-6	-
CASSLRLNTGELFF	TGTGCCAGCAGCCTTCGACTCAACACCGGGGAGCTGTTTTTT	-	TRBV7-9	TRBJ2-2	many
CASSLSRAGFVETQYF	TGTGCCAGCAGTTTATCCCGAGCGGGATTTGTGGAGACCCAGTACTTC	TRBD2	TRBV28	TRBJ2-5	-
CASSVRGVGYTF	TGTGCCAGCAGTGTGCGGGGGGTTGGCTACACCTTC	-	TRBV6-1	TRBJ1-2	-
CASSFEGAEAFF	TGTGCCAGCAGTTTCGAGGGGGCTGAAGCTTTCTTT	-	TRBV12-3/TRBV12-4	TRBJ1-1	many
CASSEQGFGELFF	TGTGCCAGCAGTGAACAGGGATTCGGGGAGCTGTTTTTT	-	TRBV2	TRBJ2-2	few
CASGTGGNTIYF	TGTGCCAGCGGGACAGGGGGAAACACCATATATTTT	TRBD1	TRBV5-6	TRBJ1-3	many
CASSLGRRNTEAFF	TGTGCCAGCAGTTTGGGACGACGGAACACTGAAGCTTTCTTT	-	TRBV12-3/TRBV12-4	TRBJ1-1	many
CGGTDSGNTIYF	TGTGGAGGGACGGACTCTGGAAACACCATATATTTT	-	TRBV7-9	TRBJ1-3	few
CSASGQFPYEQYF	TGCAGTGCTAGTGGGCAGTTTCCCTACGAGCAGTACTTC	-	TRBV20-1	TRBJ2-7	many
CSVGDGNSNQPQHF	TGCAGCGTGGGGGACGGTAATAGCAATCAGCCCCAGCATTTT	-	TRBV29-1	TRBJ1-5	many
CAINSGRDTGELFF	TGTGCCATCAATTCGGGCAGGGACACCGGGGAGCTGTTTTTT	-	TRBV10-3	TRBJ2-2	-
CASSETRTPRETQYF	TGTGCCAGCAGTGAAACCCGCACACCGCGGGAGACCCAGTACTTC	-	TRBV6-1	TRBJ2-5	few
CASSPTLTGRDTQYF	TGTGCCAGCAGCCCCACCCTAACAGGGAGGGATACGCAGTATTTT	-	TRBV6-2/TRBV6-3	TRBJ2-3	-
CASSTVLAGVKETQYF	TGTGCCAGCAGTACCGTTCTAGCGGGAGTTAAAGAGACCCAGTACTTC	TRBD2	TRBV6-1	TRBJ2-5	many
CASSPTSGEETQYF	TGTGCCAGCTCACCGACGAGCGGGGAGGAGACCCAGTACTTC	TRBD2	TRBV18	TRBJ2-5	-
CSARTGGLNTEAFF	TGCAGTGCTAGAACAGGGGGTTTGAACACTGAAGCTTTCTTT	TRBD1	TRBV20-1	TRBJ1-1	many
CSARDLRTSDSYEQYF	TGCAGTGCTAGAGATCTGCGGACTAGCGACTCCTACGAGCAGTACTTC	TRBD2	TRBV20-1	TRBJ2-7	many
CAISERQDNQPQHF	TGTGCCATCAGTGAAAGACAGGACAATCAGCCCCAGCATTTT	-	TRBV10-3	TRBJ1-5	-
CASSLDPGLYGYTF	TGTGCCAGCAGCTTAGATCCAGGCCTTTATGGCTACACCTTC	-	TRBV11-2	TRBJ1-2	many
CAIAPGLDTGELFF	TGTGCCATCGCTCCGGGACTTGACACCGGGGAGCTGTTTTTT	-	TRBV15	TRBJ2-2	-
CASSSTLGIRTEAFF	TGTGCCAGCAGCTCGACGTTGGGGATCCGCACTGAAGCTTTCTTT	-	TRBV7-2	TRBJ1-1	many
CASSLNQGAHNSPLHF	TGCGCCAGCAGCTTAAATCAGGGGGCTCATAATTCACCCCTCCACTTT	TRBD1	TRBV5-1	TRBJ1-6	many
CASSPSVLAGTSYEQYF	TGTGCCAGCAGTCCCTCTGTTCTAGCGGGGACGTCCTACGAGCAGTACTTC	TRBD2	TRBV27	TRBJ2-7	-
CASSLGPRDSYYGYTF	TGCGCCAGCAGCTTGGGTCCCCGGGACAGTTACTATGGCTACACCTTC	TRBD1	TRBV5-1	TRBJ1-2	few
CASSLLPVNTEAFF	TGTGCCAGCAGTTTATTACCCGTGAACACTGAAGCTTTCTTT	-	TRBV28	TRBJ1-1	-
CASSYSTGGGYGYTF	TGTGCCAGCAGTTACTCGACAGGGGGCGGGTATGGCTACACCTTC	TRBD1	TRBV6-5	TRBJ1-2	-
CASSLEMNLGTQYF	TGTGCCAGCAGCTTAGAGATGAACCTGGGGACCCAGTACTTC	-	TRBV7-2	TRBJ2-5	many
CASRRTGRAYEQYF	TGTGCCAGCCGGAGGACAGGGCGAGCCTACGAGCAGTACTTC	TRBD1	TRBV12-3/TRBV12-4	TRBJ2-7	once
CASNPQGLYTEAFF	TGTGCCAGCAATCCACAGGGCCTGTACACTGAAGCTTTCTTT	-	TRBV12-3/TRBV12-4	TRBJ1-1	many
CASSPYRGRQSYEQYF	TGCGCCAGCAGCCCCTACAGGGGGCGGCAATCCTACGAGCAGTACTTC	TRBD1	TRBV5-1	TRBJ2-7	many